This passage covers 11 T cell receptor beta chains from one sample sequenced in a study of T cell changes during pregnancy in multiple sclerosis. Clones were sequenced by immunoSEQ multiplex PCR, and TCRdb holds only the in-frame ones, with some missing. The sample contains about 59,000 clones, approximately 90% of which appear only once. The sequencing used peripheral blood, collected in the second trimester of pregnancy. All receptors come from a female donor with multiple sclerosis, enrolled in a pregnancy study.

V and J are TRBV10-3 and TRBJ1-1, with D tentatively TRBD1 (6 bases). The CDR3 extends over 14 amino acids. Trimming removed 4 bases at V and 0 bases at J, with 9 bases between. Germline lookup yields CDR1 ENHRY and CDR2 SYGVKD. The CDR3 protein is CAISVGGLNTEAFF. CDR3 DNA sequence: TGTGCCATCAGTGTAGGGGGACTGAACACTGAAGCTTTCTTT.

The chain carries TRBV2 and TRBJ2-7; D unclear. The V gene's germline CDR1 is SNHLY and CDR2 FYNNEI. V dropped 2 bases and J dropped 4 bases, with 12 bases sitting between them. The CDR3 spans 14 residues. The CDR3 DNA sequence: TGTGCCAGCAGTGAACTTGGCTTTCTGTACGAGCAGTACTTC. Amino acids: CASSELGFLYEQYF.

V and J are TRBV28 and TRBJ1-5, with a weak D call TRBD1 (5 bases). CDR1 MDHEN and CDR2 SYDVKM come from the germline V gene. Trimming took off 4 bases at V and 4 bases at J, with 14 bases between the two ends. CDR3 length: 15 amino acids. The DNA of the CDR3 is TGTGCCAGCAGTTCTCCCGGGGGGGTTAATCAGCCCCAGCATTTT. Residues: CASSSPGGVNQPQHF.

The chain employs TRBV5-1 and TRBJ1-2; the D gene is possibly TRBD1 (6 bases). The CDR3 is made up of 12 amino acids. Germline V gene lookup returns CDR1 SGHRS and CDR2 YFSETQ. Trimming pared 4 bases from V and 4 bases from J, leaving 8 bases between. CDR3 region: CASSEGVYGYTF. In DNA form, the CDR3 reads TGCGCCAGCAGCGAGGGGGTCTATGGCTACACCTTC.

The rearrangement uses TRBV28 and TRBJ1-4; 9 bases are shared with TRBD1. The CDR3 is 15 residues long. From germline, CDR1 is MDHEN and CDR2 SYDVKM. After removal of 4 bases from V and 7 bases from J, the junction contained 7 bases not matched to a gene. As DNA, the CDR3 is TGTGCCAGCAGTTCGGGACAGGGCGGGGTTGAAAAACTGTTTTTT. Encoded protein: CASSSGQGGVEKLFF.

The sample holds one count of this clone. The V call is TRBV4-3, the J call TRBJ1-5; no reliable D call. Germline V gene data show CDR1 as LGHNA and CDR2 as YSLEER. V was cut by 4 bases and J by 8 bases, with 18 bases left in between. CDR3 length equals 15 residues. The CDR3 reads CASSPEQFPGEPQHF. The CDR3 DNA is TGCGCCAGCAGCCCGGAACAGTTTCCTGGTGAGCCCCAGCATTTT.

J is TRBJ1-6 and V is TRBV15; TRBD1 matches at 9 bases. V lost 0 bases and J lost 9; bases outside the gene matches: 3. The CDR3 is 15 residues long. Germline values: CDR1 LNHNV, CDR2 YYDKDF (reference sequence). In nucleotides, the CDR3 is TGTGCCACCAGCAGAGAGGGACAGGGTGCTTCACCCCTCCACTTT. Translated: CATSREGQGASPLHF.

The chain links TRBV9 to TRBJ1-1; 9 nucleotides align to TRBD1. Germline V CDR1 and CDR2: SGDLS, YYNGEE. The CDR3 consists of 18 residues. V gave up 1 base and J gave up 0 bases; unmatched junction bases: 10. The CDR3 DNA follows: TGTGCCAGCAGCGTACTACAGGGGGCCGAGGGTATGAACACTGAAGCTTTCTTT. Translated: CASSVLQGAEGMNTEAFF.

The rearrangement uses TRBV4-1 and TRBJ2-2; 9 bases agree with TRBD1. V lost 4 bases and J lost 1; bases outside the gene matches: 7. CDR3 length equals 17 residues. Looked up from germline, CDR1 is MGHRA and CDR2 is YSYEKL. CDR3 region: CASSRWTGVWNTGELFF. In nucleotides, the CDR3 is TGCGCCAGCAGCCGTTGGACAGGGGTTTGGAACACCGGGGAGCTGTTTTTT.

CDR3 sequence reads: CASSLNRPLGGNTEAFF. The CDR3 DNA reads TGTGCCAGCAGCCTTAACCGACCCCTGGGGGGGAACACTGAAGCTTTCTTT. The gene calls are TRBV16 and TRBJ1-1; possible D gene TRBD1, 5 bases. Germline V gene sequence: CDR1 KGHSY, CDR2 FQNENV. The CDR3 spans 17 residues. The ends were cut back, 4 bases at V and 1 base at J, with 19 bases in the middle.

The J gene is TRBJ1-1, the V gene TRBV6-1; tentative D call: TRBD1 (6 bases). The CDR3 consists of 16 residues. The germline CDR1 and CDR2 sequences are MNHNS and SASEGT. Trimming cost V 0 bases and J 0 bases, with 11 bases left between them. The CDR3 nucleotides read TGTGCCAGCAGTGAAGCGGCAGGGACAATGAACACTGAAGCTTTCTTT. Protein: CASSEAAGTMNTEAFF.